The sequence of this TCR beta chain was determined in a study of cytomegalovirus exposure and HLA in healthy donors. Per the germline V gene, CDR1 is SQVTM and CDR2 is ANQGSEA. V gave up 2 bases and J gave up 8 bases; unmatched junction bases: 9. This CDR3 spans 15 amino acids. To note about this clone: Its antigen remains unidentified.

Profiling relied on immunoSEQ multiplex PCR, and the TCRdb table lists in-frame clones only, not all of them. The repertoire holds about 21,000 clones, with about 97% as singletons. Findings and caveats of the study: Through in vitro validation, a few CMV-associated chains were shown to be specific for CMV antigens. A later analysis found first-cohort TCR clusters tended to co-occur in the 90 to 150 validation repertoires.

The gene calls are TRBV29-1 and TRBJ2-1; 10 nucleotides match TRBD2. The sample consisted of PBMCs. This TCR was sampled from a man in his thirties or forties in good health and CMV-seropositive. The CDR3 loop is CSVEILAGAIYEQFF. In nucleotides, the CDR3 is TGCAGCGTTGAAATCCTAGCGGGAGCAATATATGAGCAGTTCTTC.